These T cell receptor beta chains were read from a single sample in a study of T cell repertoires in aging, cancer and after chemotherapy. TCRdb recomputed calls from the multiplex PCR reads with MiXCR, one row per CDR3 protein. Of about 13,000 distinct CDR3 sequences listed, 26% are singletons. Specimen: blood. Receptors were obtained from a human donor in good health. CDR3s include the opening cysteine and the closing phenylalanine or tryptophan. Each record gives: J gene, clone size, V gene, D gene, CDR3 protein, CDR3 DNA. The D gene is left open where the match is weak. Not all rows give a size; the values are once, few, many and, for expanded clones, a class.

J: TRBJ2-5
size: .
V: TRBV6-5
D: TRBD2
CDR3: CASSYKLAGVETQYF
DNA: TGTGCCAGCAGTTACAAACTAGCGGGGGTTGAGACCCAGTACTTC

J: TRBJ1-4
size: few
V: TRBV28
D: TRBD1
CDR3: CASRPGQGFNEKLFF
DNA: TGTGCCAGCAGGCCTGGACAGGGATTCAATGAAAAACTGTTTTTT

J: TRBJ1-5
size: few
V: TRBV6-1
D: TRBD1
CDR3: CASDLTGFNQPQHF
DNA: TGTGCCAGCGACCTGACAGGGTTCAATCAGCCCCAGCATTTT

J: TRBJ1-6
size: medium-sized
V: TRBV6-5
D: .
CDR3: CASSYGPADNSPLHF
DNA: TGTGCCAGCAGTTACGGGCCAGCGGACAATTCACCCCTCCACTTT

J: TRBJ2-3
size: .
V: TRBV10-1
D: TRBD2
CDR3: CASSDRLAGGTPKQYF
DNA: TGCGCCAGCAGTGATCGACTAGCGGGGGGTACACCGAAGCAGTATTTT

J: TRBJ2-4
size: .
V: TRBV27
D: TRBD2
CDR3: CASSLTSGGNIQYF
DNA: TGTGCCAGCAGTTTGACTAGCGGGGGAAACATTCAGTACTTC

J: TRBJ1-1
size: few
V: TRBV5-1
D: TRBD1
CDR3: CASSLGQGLEAFF
DNA: TGCGCCAGCAGCCTCGGACAGGGTCTAGAAGCTTTCTTT

J: TRBJ2-7
size: few
V: TRBV14
D: .
CDR3: CASSQDGIQGREQYF
DNA: TGTGCCAGCAGCCAAGACGGGATACAGGGAAGAGAGCAGTACTTC

J: TRBJ1-5
size: .
V: TRBV7-2
D: TRBD1
CDR3: CASSYRQGVSTKAQHF
DNA: TGTGCCAGCAGCTACCGACAGGGAGTTTCTACTAAGGCCCAGCATTTT

J: TRBJ1-4
size: .
V: TRBV12-3/TRBV12-4
D: .
CDR3: CASSLGRDNEKLFF
DNA: TGTGCCAGCAGTTTGGGGCGGGATAATGAAAAACTGTTTTTT

J: TRBJ1-4
size: few
V: TRBV19
D: .
CDR3: CASRFGSLATNEKLFF
DNA: TGTGCCAGTAGGTTCGGCAGCCTTGCAACTAATGAAAAACTGTTTTTT

J: TRBJ1-2
size: few
V: TRBV5-4
D: .
CDR3: CASSGTPPGYTF
DNA: TGTGCCAGCAGCGGGACCCCCCCTGGCTACACCTTC

J: TRBJ2-5
size: .
V: TRBV6-4
D: .
CDR3: CASSPGGREQETQYF
DNA: TGTGCCAGCTCACCCGGGGGACGGGAGCAAGAGACCCAGTACTTC

J: TRBJ2-3
size: medium-sized
V: TRBV5-6
D: .
CDR3: CASSLALATDTQYF
DNA: TGTGCCAGCAGCTTGGCCCTAGCCACAGATACGCAGTATTTT

J: TRBJ2-7
size: few
V: TRBV5-4
D: .
CDR3: CASSLDAGPSYEQYF
DNA: TGTGCCAGCAGCTTGGATGCAGGGCCATCCTACGAGCAGTACTTC

J: TRBJ1-4
size: .
V: TRBV24-1
D: .
CDR3: CATSDPTHGTGNEKLFF
DNA: TGTGCCACCAGTGACCCAACCCACGGGACTGGAAATGAAAAACTGTTTTTT

J: TRBJ2-1
size: .
V: TRBV6-2/TRBV6-3
D: .
CDR3: CASSDSYNEQFF
DNA: TGTGCCAGCAGCGATTCCTACAATGAGCAGTTCTTC

J: TRBJ1-6
size: .
V: TRBV5-1
D: TRBD1
CDR3: CASSLEGQGFSPLHF
DNA: TGCGCCAGCAGCTTGGAGGGACAGGGGTTTTCACCCCTCCACTTT

J: TRBJ1-2
size: medium-sized
V: TRBV12-3/TRBV12-4
D: .
CDR3: CASSEAYYGYTF
DNA: TGTGCCAGCAGTGAGGCCTACTATGGCTACACCTTC

J: TRBJ1-6
size: medium-sized
V: TRBV12-3/TRBV12-4
D: TRBD1
CDR3: CASRPGQGPSSYNSPLHF
DNA: TGTGCCAGCAGGCCGGGACAGGGACCAAGCTCCTATAATTCACCCCTCCACTTT

J: TRBJ2-3
size: .
V: TRBV5-1
D: .
CDR3: CASSLVRSKGDTQYF
DNA: TGCGCCAGCAGCTTGGTTCGGTCCAAAGGAGATACGCAGTATTTT

J: TRBJ2-2
size: few
V: TRBV5-4
D: .
CDR3: CASSLVAGSRGELFF
DNA: TGTGCCAGCAGCTTAGTGGCAGGGTCTAGAGGGGAGCTGTTTTTT

J: TRBJ2-2
size: few
V: TRBV5-4
D: TRBD1
CDR3: CASSSGQGRTGELFF
DNA: TGTGCCAGCAGCTCGGGACAGGGGAGGACCGGGGAGCTGTTTTTT

J: TRBJ1-2
size: .
V: TRBV27
D: TRBD1
CDR3: CASRQGGDYGYTF
DNA: TGTGCCAGCAGGCAGGGGGGGGACTATGGCTACACCTTC

J: TRBJ2-2
size: .
V: TRBV6-2/TRBV6-3
D: .
CDR3: CASSFFPRDRTSNTGELFF
DNA: TGTGCCAGCAGTTTCTTCCCCCGTGACAGGACCTCGAACACCGGGGAGCTGTTTTTT

J: TRBJ2-1
size: .
V: TRBV12-3/TRBV12-4
D: .
CDR3: CASSLESGRGNEQFF
DNA: TGTGCCAGCAGTTTAGAGAGCGGGCGGGGCAATGAGCAGTTCTTC

J: TRBJ1-6
size: few
V: TRBV4-2
D: .
CDR3: CASSHPADLSPLHF
DNA: TGTGCCAGCAGCCATCCCGCGGATCTTTCACCCCTCCACTTT

J: TRBJ2-3
size: few
V: TRBV5-4
D: .
CDR3: CASSLQSLADTQYF
DNA: TGTGCCAGCAGCTTGCAGTCCCTAGCAGATACGCAGTATTTT

J: TRBJ2-1
size: .
V: TRBV14
D: .
CDR3: CASSQDRAGTPLF
DNA: TGTGCCAGCAGCCAAGATAGGGCCGGGACTCCTCTTTTC

J: TRBJ1-3
size: medium-sized
V: TRBV29-1
D: TRBD1
CDR3: CSVADRTSGNTIYF
DNA: TGCAGCGTTGCGGACAGGACCTCTGGAAACACCATATATTTT

J: TRBJ1-1
size: .
V: TRBV7-9
D: .
CDR3: CASSPRTENTEAFF
DNA: TGTGCCAGCAGCCCCAGGACAGAGAACACTGAAGCTTTCTTT

J: TRBJ2-1
size: .
V: TRBV7-9
D: .
CDR3: CASSPRGSADNEQFF
DNA: TGTGCCAGCAGCCCCCGGGGTAGCGCCGACAATGAGCAGTTCTTC

J: TRBJ1-2
size: .
V: TRBV5-6
D: TRBD1
CDR3: CASSLGDRMGYGYTF
DNA: TGTGCCAGCAGCTTGGGGGACAGGATGGGCTATGGCTACACCTTC

J: TRBJ2-3
size: medium-sized
V: TRBV6-1
D: .
CDR3: CASSETGAADTQYF
DNA: TGTGCCAGCAGTGAAACGGGGGCTGCAGATACGCAGTATTTT

J: TRBJ2-5
size: once
V: TRBV5-5
D: TRBD1
CDR3: CASSRTGAAANRETQYF
DNA: TGTGCCAGCAGTAGGACAGGGGCCGCGGCCAATCGAGAGACCCAGTACTTC

J: TRBJ2-1
size: .
V: TRBV20-1
D: .
CDR3: CSALRPQASEQFF
DNA: TGCAGTGCCCTCCGCCCGCAGGCGTCTGAGCAGTTCTTT

J: TRBJ1-6
size: medium-sized
V: TRBV6-5
D: .
CDR3: CASRTVLPLHF
DNA: TGTGCCAGCAGGACCGTGCTTCCCCTCCACTTT

J: TRBJ2-3
size: few
V: TRBV20-1
D: .
CDR3: CSARGLGGDSDTQYF
DNA: TGCAGTGCTAGAGGGCTAGGGGGGGATTCAGATACGCAGTATTTT

J: TRBJ2-5
size: .
V: TRBV15
D: TRBD2
CDR3: CATSRPLALAGQETQYF
DNA: TGTGCCACCAGCAGACCCCTCGCCCTAGCGGGGCAAGAGACCCAGTACTTC

J: TRBJ2-1
size: .
V: TRBV10-3
D: .
CDR3: CAIQLAVTNEQFF
DNA: TGTGCCATCCAACTGGCAGTGACAAATGAGCAGTTCTTC

J: TRBJ1-2
size: medium-sized
V: TRBV19
D: TRBD1
CDR3: CATDRENGYTF
DNA: TGTGCCACCGACAGGGAAAATGGCTACACCTTC

J: TRBJ1-5
size: medium-sized
V: TRBV11-1
D: .
CDR3: CASSLGEHQPQHF
DNA: TGTGCCAGCAGCTTAGGTGAACATCAGCCCCAGCATTTT

J: TRBJ2-3
size: .
V: TRBV5-5
D: .
CDR3: CASSLGGHTDTQYF
DNA: TGTGCCAGCAGCCTCGGGGGGCACACAGATACGCAGTATTTT

J: TRBJ1-5
size: few
V: TRBV20-1
D: .
CDR3: CSARFGNSNQPQHF
DNA: TGCAGTGCTAGATTTGGGAATAGCAATCAGCCCCAGCATTTT

J: TRBJ1-5
size: .
V: TRBV27
D: .
CDR3: CASSFRWGNQPQHF
DNA: TGTGCCAGCAGTTTTCGTTGGGGCAATCAGCCCCAGCATTTT

J: TRBJ2-7
size: medium-sized
V: TRBV19
D: .
CDR3: CASSLNGVVTYEQYF
DNA: TGTGCCAGTAGCCTCAACGGGGTTGTAACCTACGAGCAGTACTTC

J: TRBJ1-2
size: medium-sized
V: TRBV6-5
D: .
CDR3: CASSSYGEGYTF
DNA: TGTGCCAGCAGTTCTTATGGGGAAGGCTACACCTTC

J: TRBJ1-5
size: .
V: TRBV27
D: .
CDR3: CASSSQQGMKSAQPQHF
DNA: TGTGCCAGCAGCTCCCAGCAGGGAATGAAGTCAGCTCAGCCCCAGCATTTT

J: TRBJ2-2
size: .
V: TRBV5-1
D: TRBD1
CDR3: CASSLSGTGVSGELFF
DNA: TGCGCCAGCAGCCTGTCCGGGACAGGGGTGTCCGGGGAGCTGTTTTTT

J: TRBJ1-4
size: .
V: TRBV9
D: .
CDR3: CASSVAPGTNEKLFF
DNA: TGTGCCAGCAGCGTAGCTCCGGGAACTAATGAAAAACTGTTTTTT

J: TRBJ1-1
size: .
V: TRBV20-1
D: TRBD1
CDR3: CSAREGDRLRTEAFF
DNA: TGCAGTGCTAGGGAGGGGGACAGACTAAGGACTGAAGCTTTCTTT

J: TRBJ2-3
size: .
V: TRBV19
D: TRBD1
CDR3: CASSEGAREDTQYF
DNA: TGTGCCAGTAGCGAGGGGGCCCGGGAAGATACGCAGTATTTT

J: TRBJ2-3
size: few
V: TRBV5-4
D: TRBD2
CDR3: CASSFRLAGGSTDTQYF
DNA: TGTGCCAGCAGCTTCAGACTAGCGGGGGGTAGCACAGATACGCAGTATTTT

J: TRBJ2-1
size: .
V: TRBV6-1
D: TRBD1
CDR3: CASSDSTGGYNEQFF
DNA: TGTGCCAGCAGTGACTCGACAGGGGGCTACAATGAGCAGTTCTTC

J: TRBJ1-5
size: once
V: TRBV28
D: .
CDR3: CASSLSLGKGSHQPQHF
DNA: TGTGCCAGCAGTTTGTCTTTAGGTAAAGGCAGTCATCAGCCCCAGCATTTT

J: TRBJ2-3
size: .
V: TRBV6-5
D: .
CDR3: CASSVGDTQYF
DNA: TGTGCCAGCAGCGTAGGAGATACGCAGTATTTT

J: TRBJ2-3
size: .
V: TRBV7-9
D: .
CDR3: CASSLDQIGTQYF
DNA: TGTGCCAGCAGCTTAGACCAGATAGGTACGCAGTATTTT

J: TRBJ1-5
size: few
V: TRBV6-5
D: .
CDR3: CASSAGISNQPQHF
DNA: TGTGCCAGCAGTGCAGGGATTAGCAATCAGCCCCAGCATTTT